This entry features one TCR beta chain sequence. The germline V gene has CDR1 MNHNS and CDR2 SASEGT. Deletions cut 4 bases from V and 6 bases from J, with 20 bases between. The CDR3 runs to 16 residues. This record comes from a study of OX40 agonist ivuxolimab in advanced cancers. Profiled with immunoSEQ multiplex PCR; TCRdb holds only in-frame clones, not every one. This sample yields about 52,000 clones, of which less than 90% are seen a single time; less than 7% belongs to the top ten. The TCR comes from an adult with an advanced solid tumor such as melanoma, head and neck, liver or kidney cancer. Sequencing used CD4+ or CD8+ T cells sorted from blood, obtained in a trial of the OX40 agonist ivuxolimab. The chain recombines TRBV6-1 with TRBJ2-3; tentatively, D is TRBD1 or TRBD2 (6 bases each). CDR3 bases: TGTGCCAGCAGTGGGGTACAGAGGGGGGCAGGGGATACGCAGTATTTT. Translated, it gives CASSGVQRGAGDTQYF.